The subject of this entry is one T cell receptor beta chain. Its matching antigen is unknown. The source of the sample is a study of blood T cells in healthy people across ages. General study findings and limits: Any changes in expanded clonotypes were possibly confounded, as donor CMV status remained unknown.

Germline V lookup: CDR1 SGHAT, CDR2 FQNNGV. Losses at the gene ends were 5 bases for V and 3 bases for J; bases not matched to a gene: 9. The CDR3 totals 15 residues. Primers used in a second PCR of about 6 to 11 cycles were a sample-barcoded 5' primer and a J-beta primer mix. TCRdb passed the 5' RACE reads through MiXCR, listing each CDR3 protein once. The repertoire holds 550,000 to 650,000 distinct CDR3 sequences, with 25% to 35% as singletons. This sample was also put to use in a study of T cells of mothers and their children. That report notes: Per child, 2.5 million to 3.5 million TCR beta CDR3 reads were obtained, against over 10 million per mother.

Sequenced: blood. The TCR was taken from a boy aged 2 to 10 in good health. The gene calls are TRBV11-2 and TRBJ1-2; 7 positions match TRBD1. The CDR3 nucleotides are TGTGCCAGCAGCCCTCACAGGGGAGGATACTATGGCTACACCTTC. Translating it yields CASSPHRGGYYGYTF.